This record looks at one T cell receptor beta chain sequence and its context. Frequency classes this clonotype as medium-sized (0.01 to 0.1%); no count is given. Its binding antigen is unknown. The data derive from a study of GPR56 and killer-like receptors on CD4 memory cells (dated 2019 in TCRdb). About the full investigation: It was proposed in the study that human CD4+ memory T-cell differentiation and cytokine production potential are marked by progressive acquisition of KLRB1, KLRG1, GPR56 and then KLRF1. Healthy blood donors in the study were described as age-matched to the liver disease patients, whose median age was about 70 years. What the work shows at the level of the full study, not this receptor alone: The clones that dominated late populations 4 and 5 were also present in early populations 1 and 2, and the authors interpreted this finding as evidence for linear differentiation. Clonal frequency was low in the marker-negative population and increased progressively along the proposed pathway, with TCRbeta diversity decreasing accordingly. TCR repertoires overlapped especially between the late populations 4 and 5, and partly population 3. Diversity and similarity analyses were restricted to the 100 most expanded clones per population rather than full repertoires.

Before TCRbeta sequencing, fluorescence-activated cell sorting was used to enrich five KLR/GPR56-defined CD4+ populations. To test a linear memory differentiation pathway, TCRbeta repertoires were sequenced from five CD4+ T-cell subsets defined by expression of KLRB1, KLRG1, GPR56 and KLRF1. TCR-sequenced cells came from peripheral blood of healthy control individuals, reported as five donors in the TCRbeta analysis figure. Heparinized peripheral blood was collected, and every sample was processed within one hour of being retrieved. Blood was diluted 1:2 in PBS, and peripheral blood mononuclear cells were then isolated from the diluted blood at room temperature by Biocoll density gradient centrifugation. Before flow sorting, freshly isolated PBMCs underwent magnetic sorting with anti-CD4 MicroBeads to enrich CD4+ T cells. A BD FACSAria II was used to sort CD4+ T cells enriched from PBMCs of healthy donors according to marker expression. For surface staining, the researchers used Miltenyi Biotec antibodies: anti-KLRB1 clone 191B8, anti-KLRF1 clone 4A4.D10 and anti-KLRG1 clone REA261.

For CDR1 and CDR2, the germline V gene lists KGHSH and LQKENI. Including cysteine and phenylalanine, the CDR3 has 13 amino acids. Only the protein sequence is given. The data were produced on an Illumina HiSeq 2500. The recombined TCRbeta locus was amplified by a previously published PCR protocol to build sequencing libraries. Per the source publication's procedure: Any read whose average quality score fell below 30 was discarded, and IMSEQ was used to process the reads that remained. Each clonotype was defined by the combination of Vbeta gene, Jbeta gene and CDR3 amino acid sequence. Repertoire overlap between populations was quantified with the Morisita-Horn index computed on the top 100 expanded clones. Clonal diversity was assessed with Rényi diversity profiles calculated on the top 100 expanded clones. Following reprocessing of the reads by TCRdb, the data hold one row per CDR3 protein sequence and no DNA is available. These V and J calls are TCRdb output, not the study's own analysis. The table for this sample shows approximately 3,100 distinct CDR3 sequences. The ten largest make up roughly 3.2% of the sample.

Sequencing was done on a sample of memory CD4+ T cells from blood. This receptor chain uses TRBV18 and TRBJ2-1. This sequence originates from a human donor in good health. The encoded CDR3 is CASSHGGGNEQFF.